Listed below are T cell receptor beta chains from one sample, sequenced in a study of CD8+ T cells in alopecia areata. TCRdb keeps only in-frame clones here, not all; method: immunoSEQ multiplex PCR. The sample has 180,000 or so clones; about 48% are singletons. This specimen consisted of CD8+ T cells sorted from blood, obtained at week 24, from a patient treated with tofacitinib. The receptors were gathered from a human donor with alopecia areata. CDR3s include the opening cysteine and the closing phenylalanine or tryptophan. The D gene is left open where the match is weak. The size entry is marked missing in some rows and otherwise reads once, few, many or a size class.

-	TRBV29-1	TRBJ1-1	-	CSVEAGHLNTEAFF	TGCAGCGTTGAAGCAGGGCACCTGAACACTGAAGCTTTCTTT
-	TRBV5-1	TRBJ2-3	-	CASSLRLDYGEQYF	TGCGCCAGCAGCTTACGACTGGATTATGGCGAGCAGTATTTT
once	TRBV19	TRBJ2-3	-	CASRESGTQYF	TGTGCCAGTAGGGAGTCTGGTACGCAGTATTTT
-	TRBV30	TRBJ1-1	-	CAWSGQNTEAFF	TGTGCCTGGAGTGGTCAGAACACTGAAGCTTTCTTT
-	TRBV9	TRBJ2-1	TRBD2	CASSAYSGGSNEQFF	TGTGCCAGCAGCGCCTATAGCGGGGGGTCGAATGAGCAGTTCTTC
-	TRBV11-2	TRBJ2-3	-	CASSISDRMTSTDTQYF	TGTGCCAGCAGCATTTCCGACAGGATGACTAGCACAGATACGCAGTATTTT
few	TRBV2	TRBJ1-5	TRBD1	CASSEGGTGVLSAQPQHF	TGTGCCAGCAGTGAAGGAGGGACAGGGGTACTTTCGGCTCAGCCCCAGCATTTT
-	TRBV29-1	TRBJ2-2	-	CSVYGNTGELFF	TGCAGCGTTTATGGGAACACCGGGGAGCTGTTTTTT
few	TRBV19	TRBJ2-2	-	CASRKDTGELFF	TGTGCCAGCCGAAAAGACACCGGGGAGCTGTTTTTT
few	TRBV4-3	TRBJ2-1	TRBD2	CASSQDWTSGVSYEQFF	TGCGCCAGCAGCCAAGATTGGACTAGCGGGGTATCGTATGAGCAGTTCTTC
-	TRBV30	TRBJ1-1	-	CASAPMDTEAFF	TGTGCCTCCGCCCCGATGGACACTGAAGCTTTCTTT
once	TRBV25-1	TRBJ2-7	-	CASTKTPGSKGEQYF	TGTGCCAGCACCAAAACCCCCGGGAGTAAAGGGGAGCAGTACTTC
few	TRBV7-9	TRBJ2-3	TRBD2	CASGAGGLSTDTQYF	TGTGCCAGCGGAGCGGGGGGACTTAGCACAGATACGCAGTATTTT
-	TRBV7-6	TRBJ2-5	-	CASSPPPGEEGQETQYF	TGTGCCAGCAGCCCTCCCCCCGGTGAAGAGGGGCAAGAGACCCAGTACTTC
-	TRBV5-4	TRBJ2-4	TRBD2	CASSGEGAKNIQYF	TGTGCCAGCAGCGGGGAGGGGGCCAAAAACATTCAGTACTTC
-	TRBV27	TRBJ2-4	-	CASSLTKLGNIQYF	TGTGCCAGCAGTTTAACGAAATTGGGAAACATTCAGTACTTC
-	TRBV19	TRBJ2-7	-	CASSITGNREQYF	TGTGCCAGTAGTATTACAGGGAATCGGGAGCAGTACTTC
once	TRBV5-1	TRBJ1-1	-	CASSSGQNTEAFF	TGCGCCAGCAGCTCAGGACAGAACACTGAAGCTTTCTTT
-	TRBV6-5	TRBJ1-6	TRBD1	CASSSDRGGSPLHF	TGTGCCAGCAGTTCGGACAGGGGGGGTTCACCCCTCCACTTT
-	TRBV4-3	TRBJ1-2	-	CASSQDAGEGYGYTF	TGCGCCAGCAGCCAAGATGCGGGGGAAGGCTATGGCTACACCTTC
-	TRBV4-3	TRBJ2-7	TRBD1	CASSQERTGLGEQYF	TGCGCCAGCAGCCAGGAAAGGACAGGTTTGGGCGAGCAGTACTTC
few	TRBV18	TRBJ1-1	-	CASSPDQGEGTEAFF	TGTGCCAGCTCACCTGACCAGGGAGAGGGCACTGAAGCTTTCTTT
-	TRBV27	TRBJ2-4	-	CASSSLDSSNIQYF	TGTGCCAGCAGTTCCCTCGACAGTTCAAACATTCAGTACTTC
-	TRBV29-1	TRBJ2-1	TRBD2	CSALAGGLYNEQFF	TGCAGCGCCTTAGCGGGGGGCCTCTACAATGAGCAGTTCTTC
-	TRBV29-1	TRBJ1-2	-	CSVDSTGGYTF	TGCAGCGTTGACTCGACAGGCGGCTACACCTTC
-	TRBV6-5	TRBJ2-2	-	CATRPKGTTGELFF	TGTGCCACCAGACCCAAGGGGACCACCGGGGAGCTGTTTTTT
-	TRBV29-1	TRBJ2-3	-	CSVVRGTDTQYF	TGCAGCGTTGTGCGGGGCACAGATACGCAGTATTTT
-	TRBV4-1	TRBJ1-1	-	CASSPRGTEAFF	TGCGCCAGCAGCCCCCGAGGAACTGAAGCTTTCTTT
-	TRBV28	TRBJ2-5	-	CASSSGTTQETQYF	TGTGCCAGCAGTAGCGGGACAACACAAGAGACCCAGTACTTC
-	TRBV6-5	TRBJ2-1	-	CASRGEGAYNEQFF	TGTGCCAGCAGGGGGGAGGGGGCGTACAATGAGCAGTTCTTC
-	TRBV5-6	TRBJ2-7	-	CASSLGQAVDEQYF	TGTGCCAGCAGCTTGGGGCAGGCAGTTGACGAGCAGTACTTC
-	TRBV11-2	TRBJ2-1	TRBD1	CASTGQGANEQFF	TGTGCCAGCACCGGACAGGGGGCCAATGAGCAGTTCTTC
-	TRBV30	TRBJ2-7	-	CAWKEGYEQYF	TGTGCCTGGAAAGAGGGCTACGAGCAGTACTTC
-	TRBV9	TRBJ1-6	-	CASSVAGGAGSNSPLHF	TGTGCCAGCAGCGTAGCCGGAGGGGCAGGGAGTAATTCACCCCTCCACTTT
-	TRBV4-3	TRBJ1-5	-	CASSQTLGQPQHF	TGCGCCAGCAGCCAAACATTGGGTCAGCCCCAGCATTTT
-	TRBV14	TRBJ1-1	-	CASSREGLPEAFF	TGTGCCAGCAGCCGAGAGGGGCTCCCTGAAGCTTTCTTT
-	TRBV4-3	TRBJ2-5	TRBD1	CASSRDSSSRQTQYF	TGCGCCAGCAGCCGGGACAGTTCCAGTAGACAGACCCAGTACTTC
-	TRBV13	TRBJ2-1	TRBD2	CASSLKPLGTSRNEQFF	TGTGCCAGCAGCCTAAAACCATTGGGGACTAGCCGCAATGAGCAGTTCTTC
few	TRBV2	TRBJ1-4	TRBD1	CASTVGDRFPTNEKLFF	TGTGCCAGCACAGTCGGGGACAGATTCCCAACTAATGAAAAACTGTTTTTT
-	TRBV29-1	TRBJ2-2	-	CSVRVAGNTGELFF	TGCAGCGTTAGGGTCGCAGGGAACACCGGGGAGCTGTTTTTT
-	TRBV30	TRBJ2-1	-	CAWRTPWGNEQFF	TGTGCCTGGAGGACCCCGTGGGGCAATGAGCAGTTCTTC
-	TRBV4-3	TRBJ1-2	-	CASSQEIARNYGYTF	TGCGCCAGCAGCCAAGAGATAGCCCGTAACTATGGCTACACCTTC
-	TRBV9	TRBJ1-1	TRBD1	CASSVGTGGTEAFF	TGTGCCAGCAGCGTTGGGACAGGGGGCACTGAAGCTTTCTTT
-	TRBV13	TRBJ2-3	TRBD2	CASSLTLAESSTDTQYF	TGTGCCAGCAGCTTAACGCTAGCGGAAAGTAGCACAGATACGCAGTATTTT
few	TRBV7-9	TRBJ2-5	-	CASSLKGRASEETQYF	TGTGCCAGCAGCTTAAAGGGCAGGGCCTCGGAGGAGACCCAGTACTTC
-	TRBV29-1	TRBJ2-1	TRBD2	CSVDGRAGGSYEQFF	TGCAGCGTGGACGGTCGGGCGGGGGGTTCGTATGAGCAGTTCTTC
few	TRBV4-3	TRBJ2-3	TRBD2	CASSPERGLADTQYF	TGCGCCAGCAGCCCTGAGCGGGGGCTGGCAGATACGCAGTATTTT
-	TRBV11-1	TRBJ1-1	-	CASSPSVGAGGTEAFF	TGTGCCAGCAGCCCGAGCGTGGGGGCTGGGGGCACTGAAGCTTTCTTT
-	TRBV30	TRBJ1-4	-	CAWSVDRAGEKLFF	TGTGCCTGGAGTGTAGACAGAGCCGGGGAAAAACTGTTTTTT
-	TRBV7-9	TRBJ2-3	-	CASSSSTDTQYF	TGTGCCAGCAGCTCGAGCACAGATACGCAGTATTTT
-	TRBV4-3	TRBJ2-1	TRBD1	CASSQDTGVINEQFF	TGCGCCAGCAGCCAAGATACAGGGGTGATCAATGAGCAGTTCTTC
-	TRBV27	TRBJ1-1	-	CASSFLGTEAFF	TGTGCCAGCAGTTTCTTGGGGACTGAAGCTTTCTTT
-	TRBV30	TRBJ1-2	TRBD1	CAWSAGTGDGYTF	TGTGCCTGGAGCGCCGGGACAGGGGATGGCTACACCTTC